This T cell receptor (beta chain) came from a study of T cells in localized non-small cell lung cancer. As for this clone: No antigen is known for it.

TCRdb keeps only in-frame clones here, not all; method: immunoSEQ multiplex PCR. The sample lists about 59,000 clones, roughly 90% occurring once. CDR3 length: 14 amino acids. CDR1 and CDR2 (germline): WNHNN, SYGVQD (reference sequence). V lost 5 bases and J lost 10; bases outside the gene matches: 5. Study outcomes and limitations: Tumor showed lower T cell clonality than uninvolved adjacent lung, where it was highest. Heterogeneity within the tumor remains possible, as just one region underwent sequencing.

This receptor was obtained from a man between 40 and 70 years old with stage I lung adenocarcinoma. V is TRBV10-1 and J is TRBJ2-3; TRBD2 matches at 14 bases. Here the sequenced sample was peripheral blood, taken before any cancer treatment. DNA of the CDR3: TGCGCCAGCAGTACTCCGGGACTAGCGGGGGCGCAGTATTTT. It specifies CASSTPGLAGAQYF.